This TCR beta chain emerged from a study of cytomegalovirus exposure and HLA in healthy donors. The CDR3 spans 12 residues. Germline CDR1 and CDR2: SEHNR and FQNEAQ (reference sequence). Trimming pared 6 bases from V and 6 bases from J, leaving 12 bases between. General observations from the study: For presence/absence analyses, sequencing depth was assumed to be roughly uniform across donors. Later, an analysis showed that TCR beta chains associated with HLA were more clonally expanded than others that were equally common. Under in vitro conditions, a few CMV-associated chains were confirmed as specific for CMV antigens.

PCR was performed using 60 Vbeta and 13 Jbeta primers. The assay was immunoSEQ multiplex PCR, and TCRdb's table has in-frame clones only and misses some. This table has 150,000 or so clones, roughly 70% appearing once. As to this clone: The target antigen is unknown.

The specimen sequenced was PBMCs. This TCR was sampled from a man aged 25-40 years in good health and CMV-seropositive. The V call is TRBV7-9, the J call TRBJ2-7; possible D gene TRBD1, 6 bases. The CDR3 DNA is TGTGCCAGCAGGAACAGGGAATCCGAGCAGTACTTC. This translates into CASRNRESEQYF. Looking up the rest from reference TRBV7-9 and TRBJ2-7 gives the full variable domain: DTGVSQNPRHKITKRGQNVTFRCDPISEHNRLYWYRQTLGQGPEFLTYFQNEAQLEKSRLLSDRFSAERPKGSFSTLEIQRTEQGDSAMYLCASRNRESEQYFGPGTRLTVT.